This T cell receptor beta chain was obtained from a study of shared clonotypes between healthy human individuals. General observations from the study: For naive CD4 cells, approximately 5% of clonotypes were shared across a few donors. Represented genetic and exposure-history diversity was restricted by having few donors.

The table came from immunoSEQ multiplex PCR; TCRdb's copy has only in-frame clones and leaves some out. The sample shows over a million clones, around 97% of them seen only once. Turning to this clone: Antigen unknown.

All participating donors were Caucasian adults from Nashville, Tennessee. The study separated CD4+ cells into CD45RA+ naive and CD45RA-negative memory subsets. Looked up from germline, CDR1 is LNHDA and CDR2 is SQIVND (reference sequence). With V trimmed by 5 bases and J by 5 bases, 5 bases remained unmatched. The CDR3 length is 14 residues. This sequence joins TRBV19 and TRBJ2-5, with 10 bases aligning to TRBD2. This sequence was found in a man aged 25 to 40 in good health. Sequencing was performed on naive CD4+ T cells sorted from blood. The sample's subset: CD45RA+ positively selected. The CDR3 region has the DNA TGTGCCAGTAGTTTCCTAGCGGGAGAGGAGACCCAGTACTTC. Its translation: CASSFLAGEETQYF.